These T cell receptor beta chains were read from a single sample in a study of blood T cell repertoires in COVID-19. The protocol was immunoSEQ multiplex PCR, while the TCRdb copy is restricted to in-frame clones and leaves out a portion. The sample carries fewer than 450,000 clones, 90% recorded once. Sequenced material: PBMCs or T cells enriched from blood (not recorded which). These receptors came from a man between 18 and 29 years old who had recovered from COVID-19. CDR3s include the opening cysteine and the closing phenylalanine or tryptophan. A D gene is named only where the DNA matches it firmly.

d_gene	j_gene	v_gene	len	CDR3aa
TRBD2	TRBJ2-5	TRBV10-3	15	CAISERLAGMETQYF
.	TRBJ2-4	TRBV30	14	CAWVDSGAKNIQYF
TRBD1	TRBJ2-1	TRBV18	16	CASSAGQAGSYNEQFF
TRBD1	TRBJ1-4	TRBV5-4	19	CASSLGYRDRDSANEKLFF
.	TRBJ1-6	TRBV7-7	13	CASSLETDSPLHF
.	TRBJ1-5	TRBV9	15	CASSVGDEGAQPQHF
TRBD1	TRBJ1-1	TRBV29-1	16	CSARARQGTLGTEAFF
.	TRBJ2-5	TRBV5-1	15	CASSLEATVVETQYF
.	TRBJ1-5	TRBV6-1	16	CASSEARSYSNQPQHF
.	TRBJ2-3	TRBV5-1	14	CASSLTGRTDTQYF
.	TRBJ2-5	TRBV2	18	CASSEAGYGGVPQETQYF
.	TRBJ2-5	TRBV30	12	CAWSTNGETQYF
TRBD1	TRBJ1-4	TRBV5-1	15	CASSGRTGAGEKLFF
TRBD2	TRBJ2-3	TRBV13	17	CASSSETSGTYTDTQYF
.	TRBJ1-5	TRBV6-5	13	CASRLGSNQPQHF
TRBD1	TRBJ1-2	TRBV3-1/TRBV3-2	15	CASSHLDRGRDGYTF
TRBD2	TRBJ2-1	TRBV18	14	CASSPSTSGGEQFF
.	TRBJ2-1	TRBV19	13	CASRSLAYNEQFF
TRBD2	TRBJ2-2	TRBV11-3	15	CASSQSGTNTGELFF
.	TRBJ1-3	TRBV12-3/TRBV12-4	12	CASSLTGNTIYF
.	TRBJ2-7	TRBV9	16	CASSPTGRDYAYEQYF
.	TRBJ2-7	TRBV27	14	CASRPWGQTYEQYF
.	TRBJ2-5	TRBV7-2	14	CASSLGTAGGTQYF
.	TRBJ1-2	TRBV28	13	CASSQRQSDGYTF
.	TRBJ1-5	TRBV5-5	13	CASSLEGTPLQHF
TRBD1	TRBJ1-2	TRBV19	16	CASSIASDRVRYGYTF
TRBD2	TRBJ2-7	TRBV7-3	15	CASSSSGGYSYEQYF
.	TRBJ2-1	TRBV30	13	CAWQIGAYNEQFF
TRBD1	TRBJ2-7	TRBV4-1	16	CASSQDRDRASYEQYF
.	TRBJ2-1	TRBV5-1	17	CASSLAVAQGSRNEQFF
.	TRBJ2-7	TRBV7-6	15	CASSLERTGSYEQYF
.	TRBJ1-5	TRBV18	13	CASSSDGGQPQHF
TRBD1	TRBJ1-6	TRBV28	20	CASSPNRDRGRSSYNSPLHF
TRBD2	TRBJ2-6	TRBV9	16	CARAGGGAPGANVLTF
.	TRBJ1-3	TRBV5-1	14	CATRQESSGNTIYF
TRBD1	TRBJ2-7	TRBV27	18	CASSLEVPGTGFLYEQYF
.	TRBJ1-5	TRBV21-1	15	CASSEKGTGNQPQHF
.	TRBJ1-2	TRBV28	14	CASRPGTSTYGYTF
.	TRBJ1-4	TRBV2	13	CASNYREGEKLFF
TRBD1	TRBJ1-1	TRBV5-6	16	CASSFLRTGGNTEAFF
.	TRBJ1-5	TRBV27	15	CASSLQGQFNQPQHF
.	TRBJ1-6	TRBV9	14	CASSAGLPNSPLHF